The 13 T cell receptor beta chains in this list originate from one sample, sequenced in a study of kidney transplant recipient with SARS-CoV-2 infection. One entry per CDR3 protein results from TCRdb running MiXCR on the reads. The sample lists fewer than 250,000 distinct CDR3 sequences; less than 35% were seen once. The sequencing used a blood sample, collected at baseline and around day 110 from a kidney transplant recipient. The receptor source for this set is a male patient between 25 and 39 years old who had COVID-19 and was a kidney transplant recipient. Among the T cells, some may be from the graft donor.

This clonotype has ten or more counts. The chain recombines TRBV4-2 with TRBJ2-1; D gene unclear. Germline CDR1 and CDR2: LGHNA and YNFKEQ. CDR3 length equals 14 residues. Trimming cost V 0 bases and J 9 bases, with 12 bases left between them. CDR3 residues: CASSQDLEKGEQFF. The CDR3 DNA follows: TGTGCCAGCAGCCAAGATCTGGAAAAGGGTGAGCAGTTCTTC.

In the case of this clonotype: Since a much larger clone is just one base distant, this may be a read error. The rearrangement uses TRBV21-1 and TRBJ2-5; the table's D call of TRBD2 was not tested on the DNA. TRBV21-1 is a known pseudogene. This CDR3 is built from 14 residues. The CDR3 DNA follows: TGTGCCAGCAGCAAAGTCTGGGGGGACTACGAGCAGCACTTC. Its translation: CASSKVWGDYEQHF.

This clonotype was found many times. The chain has TRBV6-5 and TRBJ2-7; 11 positions agree with TRBD2. Germline V gene data show CDR1 as MNHEY and CDR2 as SVGAGI. The ends lost 0 bases at V and 5 bases at J; junction bases unmatched: 3. The CDR3 extends over 15 amino acids. DNA for the CDR3: TGTGCCAGCAGTTACTCGAGGACTAGCGGGCACGAGCAGTACTTC. Protein product: CASSYSRTSGHEQYF.

Points on this clonotype: Possible read error: a much larger clone is one base away. V is TRBV5-4 and J is TRBJ1-2, with 8 bases lining up with TRBD1. Looked up from germline, CDR1 is SGHNT and CDR2 is YYREEE (reference sequence). This CDR3 comprises 14 residues. CDR3 protein: CTSRLQGVGYGYTF. The CDR3 DNA is TGTACCAGCAGGCTACAGGGGGTAGGCTATGGCTACACCTTC.

A note on this clonotype: Since a much larger clone is just one base distant, this may be a read error. This sequence joins TRBV20-1 and TRBJ1-5; 9 nucleotides line up with TRBD1. Germline V gene data show CDR1 as DFQATT and CDR2 as SNEGSKA (reference sequence). The junction had 11 bases not matched to a gene; V was cut back by 0 bases and J by 11 bases. The CDR3 has 15 amino acids. CDR3 region: CSARDAGQGARAQHF. The CDR3 nucleotides read TGCAGTGCTAGAGACGCGGGACAGGGTGCAAGGGCCCAGCATTTT.

Ten or more counts support this clonotype. V is TRBV16 and J is TRBJ1-2; tentative D call: TRBD1 (5 bases). This CDR3 contains 17 residues. The ends were cut back, 5 bases at V and 4 bases at J, with 23 bases in the middle. Germline CDR1 and CDR2: KGHSY and FQNENV. The CDR3 reads CASSLAGVVRKTYGYTF. The CDR3 DNA reads TGTGCCAGCAGCTTGGCGGGGGTCGTTAGAAAGACCTATGGCTACACCTTC.

This clonotype was recorded many times. The V gene is TRBV12-3 or TRBV12-4, the J gene TRBJ1-2; D ambiguous. The CDR3 has 17 amino acids. The ends were cut back, 3 bases at V and 4 bases at J, with 21 bases in the middle. The CDR3 region is CASSLATTAGKTYGYTF. The CDR3 nucleotides are TGTGCCAGCAGTTTGGCGACCACAGCAGGAAAGACCTATGGCTACACCTTC.

This clonotype showed up many times. V is TRBV7-2 and J is TRBJ2-2; 7 positions match TRBD2. Trimming removed 8 bases from V and 0 bases from J; junction bases left unmatched: 12. Germline CDR1 reads SGHTA; CDR2 reads FQGNSA. CDR3 length equals 17 residues. The CDR3 region has the DNA TGTGCCAGCTGTGGGGGGGTTACGGAAGCGAACACCGGGGAGCTGTTTTTT. Residues: CASCGGVTEANTGELFF.

This clonotype was observed many times. The CDR3 region is CASRNRAAGTGELFF. CDR3 bases: TGTGCCAGCAGGAACAGGGCAGCTGGCACCGGGGAGCTGTTTTTT. This chain joins TRBV11-2 and TRBJ2-2, with D tentatively TRBD1 (6 bases). V was clipped by 6 bases and J by 4 bases, with 15 bases between them. CDR3 length: 15 amino acids. Per the germline V gene, CDR1 is SGHAT and CDR2 is FQNNGV.

This clonotype has ten or more counts. The rearrangement joins TRBV7-8 to TRBJ1-6; D gene ambiguous. This CDR3 has 17 residues. Germline CDR1 and CDR2: SGHVS and FQNEAQ. Trimming shortened V by 2 bases and J by 0 bases, and 11 bases separated the two germline ends. The CDR3 bases are TGTGCCAGCAGCTTACAAGTTATCGGCTCCTATAATTCACCCCTCCACTTT. This translates into CASSLQVIGSYNSPLHF.

As to this clonotype: A much larger clone is a single base away; this may be a read error. The rearrangement joins TRBV3-2 to TRBJ2-1; the DNA was not compared with TRBD2, the D call given in the table. TRBV3-2 is tagged as a pseudogene. The CDR3 is 15 residues long. The CDR3 spells CASSRDTSGYNEQFF. In DNA, the CDR3 is TGTGCCAGCAGCCGAGATACTAGCGGCTACAATGAGCAGTTCTTC.

The rearrangement uses TRBV6-5 and TRBJ2-1; D is possibly TRBD2 (5 bases). The CDR3 loop spans 12 amino acids. Looked up from germline, CDR1 is MNHEY and CDR2 is SVGAGI. Trimming took off 2 bases at V and 9 bases at J, with 8 bases between the two ends. In DNA form, the CDR3 reads TGTGCCAGCAGTTACGTCGCGGGTGAGCAGTTCTTC. Translating it yields CASSYVAGEQFF.

Worth noting for this clonotype: A clone one base away is much larger, so this may be a read error. CDR3 DNA sequence: TGTGCCGGCAGTTGGGGGACAGGGTACGAGCAGTACTTC. Its protein product is CAGSWGTGYEQYF. V gene TRBV28 combines with J gene TRBJ2-7; TRBD1 matches 9 bases. The germline gives CDR1 MDHEN, CDR2 SYDVKM. The length of the CDR3 is 13 residues.